Each of the 12 T cell receptor beta chains below was sequenced from the same sample in a study of blood T cell repertoires in COVID-19. The protocol was immunoSEQ multiplex PCR, while the TCRdb copy is restricted to in-frame clones and leaves out a portion. The table includes around 170,000 clones, around 80% detected once. The source material was peripheral blood. These receptors were obtained from a woman in her fifties or sixties with acute or convalescent COVID-19.

The V and J genes are TRBV19 and TRBJ2-1, with no clear D. This CDR3 is built from 15 residues. Germline CDR1 reads LNHDA; CDR2 reads SQIVND (reference sequence). Trimming stripped 1 base from V and 0 bases from J, with 7 bases between. Here the CDR3 reads CASSIAANSYNEQFF. The CDR3 coding sequence is TGTGCCAGTAGTATAGCAGCGAACTCCTACAATGAGCAGTTCTTC.

The chain couples TRBV3-1 (or the pseudogene TRBV3-2) to TRBJ2-3; perhaps TRBD1 as D (7 bases). The V end lost 5 bases, the J end lost 5 bases, and 20 bases lay between the germline ends. This CDR3 spans 16 amino acids. Germline V gives CDR1 LGHDT, CDR2 YNNKEL (reference sequence). DNA for the CDR3: TGTGCCAGCAGCACTACCGCAGGGGGGTTCGGAGATACGCAGTATTTT. It is translated as CASSTTAGGFGDTQYF.

The rearrangement links TRBV7-3 to TRBJ1-2; 10 bases agree with TRBD1. This CDR3 spans 14 amino acids. CDR1 SGHTA and CDR2 FQGTGA come from the germline V gene. The V segment lost 5 bases and the J segment 4 bases; nucleotides outside the gene matches: 4. CDR3 coding DNA: TGTGCCAGCAGCGCCGGACAGGGGGGCTATGGCTACACCTTC. It translates to CASSAGQGGYGYTF. Drawing the rest from reference TRBV7-3 and TRBJ1-2, the complete variable domain is GAGVSQTPSNKVTEKGKYVELRCDPISGHTALYWYRQSLGQGPEFLIYFQGTGAADDSGLPNDRFFAVRPEGSVSTLKIQRTERGDSAVYLCASSAGQGGYGYTFGSGTRLTVV.

The rearrangement joins TRBV6-6 to TRBJ2-1; 8 positions match TRBD2. Germline-derived CDR1 and CDR2 are MNHNY and SVGAGI (reference sequence). V lost 0 bases, J lost 2 bases, and 0 bases stayed unmatched. This CDR3 is 15 amino acids long. The DNA for the CDR3 is TGTGCCAGCAGTTACTCGACTAGCGCCTACAATGAGCAGTTCTTC. Encoded protein: CASSYSTSAYNEQFF.

V usage is TRBV7-2 and J usage is TRBJ2-2, with no clear D. Germline assignment: CDR1 SGHTA and CDR2 FQGNSA. The CDR3 runs 15 residues. Trimming stripped 1 base from V and 1 base from J, with 7 bases between. The CDR3 reads CASSLVSLNTGELFF. Written as DNA, the CDR3 is TGTGCCAGCAGCTTAGTCAGTTTGAACACCGGGGAGCTGTTTTTT.

The V gene is TRBV6-5, the J gene TRBJ2-2, with TRBD1 as a possible D gene (5 bases). This CDR3 is 15 amino acids long. Per the germline V gene, CDR1 is MNHEY and CDR2 is SVGAGI. Trimming took 5 bases from V and 4 from J, leaving 14 bases between them. The CDR3 loop is CASSRRRVGTGELFF. CDR3 bases: TGTGCCAGCAGTCGACGCAGGGTGGGCACCGGGGAGCTGTTTTTT.

The J gene is TRBJ2-5, the V gene TRBV11-2; weak D call: TRBD2 (6 bases). Trimming left V 5 bases short and J 4 bases short, with 14 bases between. The CDR3 runs 14 residues. Per the germline V gene, CDR1 is SGHAT and CDR2 is FQNNGV. This CDR3 is CASSPARRGETQYF. In DNA form, the CDR3 reads TGTGCCAGCAGCCCAGCCCGGAGGGGAGAGACCCAGTACTTC.

The V and J genes are TRBV4-3 and TRBJ1-1; TRBD1 agrees at 7 bases. Germline loops: CDR1 LGHNA, CDR2 YSLEER. The CDR3 contains 15 residues. The V gene end was trimmed by 1 base and the J gene end by 0 bases; junction bases not matched to a gene: 2. The DNA of the CDR3 is TGCGCCAGCAGCCAAGGACAGGGTTTGAACACTGAAGCTTTCTTT. It encodes CASSQGQGLNTEAFF.

The V call is TRBV28, the J call TRBJ2-4; 7 bases are a match to TRBD1. This CDR3 has 14 residues. Losses at the gene ends were 8 bases for V and 3 bases for J; bases not matched to a gene: 7. The germline V gene encodes CDR1 MDHEN and CDR2 SYDVKM. CDR3 in DNA: TGTGCCAGCGGACCACAGGGGAGCAAAAACATTCAGTACTTC. It is translated as CASGPQGSKNIQYF.

The genes are TRBV28 and TRBJ1-2; 9 nucleotides align to TRBD1. Germline CDR1 is MDHEN and CDR2 is SYDVKM. The CDR3 contains 16 residues. With 2 bases clipped from V and 2 bases from J, the junction kept 6 bases outside the gene matches. The CDR3 nucleotides read TGTGCCAGCAGTTTAGGAACCGGGACAGGGAACTATGGCTACACCTTC. Amino acid sequence: CASSLGTGTGNYGYTF.

This clone was observed a few times. The CDR3 loop is CASSQGAGGTEAFF. The DNA for the CDR3 is TGTGCCAGCAGCCAAGGGGCAGGGGGGACTGAAGCTTTCTTT. The chain recombines TRBV3-1 (or the pseudogene TRBV3-2) with TRBJ1-1; 7 bases align to TRBD1. CDR1 and CDR2 (germline): LGHDT, YNNKEL (reference sequence). The CDR3 is 14 residues long. V was pared by 1 base and J by 5 bases, with 4 bases of the junction left unmatched.

This clone came up a few times. This chain connects TRBV5-3 to TRBJ2-7, with 10 bases lining up with TRBD2. TRBV5-3 is placed among ORFs of uncertain function. The CDR3 covers 18 residues. With 0 bases clipped from V and 0 bases from J, the junction kept 9 bases outside the gene matches. The chain's CDR3 is CARSLGLAGALSSYEQYF. CDR3 DNA: TGTGCCAGAAGCTTGGGCCTAGCGGGGGCCCTTAGCTCCTACGAGCAGTACTTC.